The rows below give T cell receptor beta chains drawn from one sample of a study of T-cell memory formation after mild COVID-19. TCRdb re-called the 5' RACE reads through MiXCR, storing one row per CDR3 protein. The sample holds roughly 500,000 distinct CDR3 sequences, over 20% seen once. The specimen sequenced was PBMCs or a T cell subset sorted from them (not recorded which). The receptors come from an adult woman who had mild COVID-19 (a few samples of this study predate the infection). Cell type and time point are not known. The CDR3 runs from the conserved cysteine through the conserved F or W. Fields, in order: J gene, V gene, D gene, clone size, CDR3 DNA, CDR3 protein. The D gene is left open where the match is weak. The listing skips clone size in some rows; elsewhere it reads once, few, many or a size class.

j_gene: TRBJ1-5; v_gene: TRBV5-1; d_gene: .; abundance: few; CDR3nt: TGCGCCAGCAGCTTAGAGGGGCAGGGAGGTCAGCCCCAGCATTTT; CDR3aa: CASSLEGQGGQPQHF
j_gene: TRBJ2-7; v_gene: TRBV19; d_gene: .; abundance: .; CDR3nt: TGTGCCAGTAGTATAAATTGGAGCTCCTACGAGCAGTACTTC; CDR3aa: CASSINWSSYEQYF
j_gene: TRBJ2-2; v_gene: TRBV3-1; d_gene: .; abundance: .; CDR3nt: TGTGCCAGCAGCTCAACCGGGGGGACAACAGCACTGTTTTTT; CDR3aa: CASSSTGGTTALFF
j_gene: TRBJ2-1; v_gene: TRBV19; d_gene: TRBD2; abundance: few; CDR3nt: TGTGCCCCCCGTCCTAGCGGGAGAAATGAGCAGTTCTTC; CDR3aa: CAPRPSGRNEQFF
j_gene: TRBJ2-7; v_gene: TRBV7-9; d_gene: TRBD1; abundance: .; CDR3nt: TGTGCCAGCAGCTTAGCACAGGGGGCAATGGACGAGCAGTACTTC; CDR3aa: CASSLAQGAMDEQYF
j_gene: TRBJ2-3; v_gene: TRBV5-1; d_gene: .; abundance: .; CDR3nt: TGCGCCAGCAGCTTAAAAGGATACACAGATACGCAGTATTTT; CDR3aa: CASSLKGYTDTQYF
j_gene: TRBJ2-2; v_gene: TRBV4-3; d_gene: .; abundance: .; CDR3nt: TGCGCCAGCAGCCGTTTGTCAAACACCGGGGAGCTGTTTTTT; CDR3aa: CASSRLSNTGELFF
j_gene: TRBJ1-1; v_gene: TRBV2; d_gene: .; abundance: few; CDR3nt: TGTGCCAGCAATGTCGAGGGGGGGAACACTGAAGCTTTCTTT; CDR3aa: CASNVEGGNTEAFF
j_gene: TRBJ1-1; v_gene: TRBV20-1; d_gene: .; abundance: few; CDR3nt: TGCAGTGCTCCCAGGGAGGGGAACACTGAAGCTTTCTTT; CDR3aa: CSAPREGNTEAFF
j_gene: TRBJ2-7; v_gene: TRBV11-2; d_gene: TRBD2; abundance: .; CDR3nt: TGTGCCAGCAGCAGGGGACTAGCGGGGGCAATAGCCTACGAGCAGTACTTC; CDR3aa: CASSRGLAGAIAYEQYF
j_gene: TRBJ2-1; v_gene: TRBV4-1; d_gene: TRBD2; abundance: few; CDR3nt: TGCGCCAGCAGCAAGAGCGGGGGGGCCGCGGACGAGCAGTTCTTC; CDR3aa: CASSKSGGAADEQFF
j_gene: TRBJ2-1; v_gene: TRBV7-9; d_gene: .; abundance: .; CDR3nt: TGTGCCAGCAGCCACGCGGGGAATGAGCAGTTCTTC; CDR3aa: CASSHAGNEQFF
j_gene: TRBJ1-1; v_gene: TRBV15; d_gene: .; abundance: .; CDR3nt: TGTGCCACCAGCATCGAAACGGATGGACAGCTGAACACTGAAGCTTTCTTT; CDR3aa: CATSIETDGQLNTEAFF
j_gene: TRBJ2-5; v_gene: TRBV12-3/TRBV12-4; d_gene: TRBD2; abundance: many; CDR3nt: TGTGCCAGCAGTTTTGGGACTAGCCAGGAGACCCAGTACTTC; CDR3aa: CASSFGTSQETQYF
j_gene: TRBJ2-7; v_gene: TRBV7-6; d_gene: TRBD1; abundance: .; CDR3nt: TGTGCCAGCAGCTTAGGACAGGGTATCTCGTACGAGCAGTACTTC; CDR3aa: CASSLGQGISYEQYF
j_gene: TRBJ2-1; v_gene: TRBV7-6; d_gene: TRBD2; abundance: few; CDR3nt: TGTGCCAGCAGCTCCGGGACTAGCGGGGGAAGCTCCTACAATGAGCAGTTCTTC; CDR3aa: CASSSGTSGGSSYNEQFF
j_gene: TRBJ1-1; v_gene: TRBV18; d_gene: .; abundance: .; CDR3nt: TGTGCCAGCTCCAACCTGGCGCTGCTGGGGGCTTTCTTT; CDR3aa: CASSNLALLGAFF
j_gene: TRBJ2-7; v_gene: TRBV5-4; d_gene: .; abundance: .; CDR3nt: TGTGCCAGCAGCTTGTTGGCTAGCGTTGGGGAGCAGTACTTC; CDR3aa: CASSLLASVGEQYF
j_gene: TRBJ2-3; v_gene: TRBV12-3/TRBV12-4; d_gene: TRBD2; abundance: .; CDR3nt: TGTGCCAGCAGCGCTGGGGGGAGGGGCACAGATACGCAGTATTTT; CDR3aa: CASSAGGRGTDTQYF
j_gene: TRBJ2-3; v_gene: TRBV6-5; d_gene: TRBD2; abundance: few; CDR3nt: TGTGCCAGCAGTTACTCGGGGGGGAACACAGATACGCAGTATTTT; CDR3aa: CASSYSGGNTDTQYF
j_gene: TRBJ1-6; v_gene: TRBV4-3; d_gene: .; abundance: few; CDR3nt: TGCGCCAGCAGCCAAGATGGGAGCTCCTATAATTCACCCCTCCACTTT; CDR3aa: CASSQDGSSYNSPLHF
j_gene: TRBJ1-3; v_gene: TRBV10-3; d_gene: .; abundance: .; CDR3nt: TGTGCCATCTCCCGGGACTCCGGGCTTGGAAACACCATATATTTT; CDR3aa: CAISRDSGLGNTIYF
j_gene: TRBJ2-1; v_gene: TRBV20-1; d_gene: TRBD1; abundance: .; CDR3nt: TGCAGTGCTGGACGGACAGGGTTGGGGGGTGAGCAGTTCTTC; CDR3aa: CSAGRTGLGGEQFF
j_gene: TRBJ2-7; v_gene: TRBV19; d_gene: TRBD1; abundance: .; CDR3nt: TGTGCCAGTCAGGACAGGGTTGGCGAGCAGTACTTC; CDR3aa: CASQDRVGEQYF
j_gene: TRBJ1-2; v_gene: TRBV7-2; d_gene: .; abundance: few; CDR3nt: TGTGCCAGCAGCTTCGGACAGTCAAACTATGGCTACACCTTC; CDR3aa: CASSFGQSNYGYTF
j_gene: TRBJ2-7; v_gene: TRBV18; d_gene: .; abundance: few; CDR3nt: TGTGCCAGCTCACCAAGTGCGGTTGGAGGGGAGCAGTACTTC; CDR3aa: CASSPSAVGGEQYF
j_gene: TRBJ2-1; v_gene: TRBV20-1; d_gene: TRBD2; abundance: .; CDR3nt: TGCAGTGCTAGAGATGGGACTAGCGGGTTTAATGAGCAGTTCTTC; CDR3aa: CSARDGTSGFNEQFF
j_gene: TRBJ2-5; v_gene: TRBV29-1; d_gene: .; abundance: .; CDR3nt: TGCAGCGTTAGGACAGCAACCCAAGAGACCCAGTACTTC; CDR3aa: CSVRTATQETQYF
j_gene: TRBJ2-3; v_gene: TRBV7-9; d_gene: .; abundance: .; CDR3nt: TGTGCCAGCAGCTCGATGGACCTGATCCTCACAGATACGCAGTATTTT; CDR3aa: CASSSMDLILTDTQYF
j_gene: TRBJ2-7; v_gene: TRBV20-1; d_gene: .; abundance: .; CDR3nt: TGCAGTGCTAGAGCTGTCTTAGCTACCTACGAGCAGTACTTC; CDR3aa: CSARAVLATYEQYF
j_gene: TRBJ2-2; v_gene: TRBV7-2; d_gene: .; abundance: few; CDR3nt: TGTGCCAGCAGCTCCGCCCGACAGGGAGGCACCGGGGAGCTGTTTTTT; CDR3aa: CASSSARQGGTGELFF
j_gene: TRBJ2-1; v_gene: TRBV5-1; d_gene: .; abundance: many; CDR3nt: TGCGCCAGCAGCTTACCGGGGACCAACAATGAGCAGTTCTTC; CDR3aa: CASSLPGTNNEQFF
j_gene: TRBJ1-4; v_gene: TRBV12-3/TRBV12-4; d_gene: .; abundance: .; CDR3nt: TGTGCCAGCAGCCCATTTGAAAAACTGTTTTTT; CDR3aa: CASSPFEKLFF
j_gene: TRBJ2-7; v_gene: TRBV11-2; d_gene: .; abundance: .; CDR3nt: TGTGCCAGCAGCTCCGTTCGGGGTAGGTCCTACGAGCAGTACTTC; CDR3aa: CASSSVRGRSYEQYF
j_gene: TRBJ1-3; v_gene: TRBV9; d_gene: .; abundance: few; CDR3nt: TGTGCCAGCAGCGTTCGGGGGTCTGGCTCTGGAAACACCATATATTTT; CDR3aa: CASSVRGSGSGNTIYF
j_gene: TRBJ2-1; v_gene: TRBV6-1; d_gene: TRBD2; abundance: once; CDR3nt: TGTGCCAGCAGTGAAATAGCGGGAGGGACGGGGGAGCAGTTCTTC; CDR3aa: CASSEIAGGTGEQFF
j_gene: TRBJ1-2; v_gene: TRBV30; d_gene: .; abundance: .; CDR3nt: TGTGCCTGGAGTCGGACAGCCTCCGCTAACTATGGCTACACCTTC; CDR3aa: CAWSRTASANYGYTF
j_gene: TRBJ2-5; v_gene: TRBV24-1; d_gene: .; abundance: .; CDR3nt: TGTGCCACCAGTGACCCTCGGGAATCAAGAGAGGCCCAGTACTTC; CDR3aa: CATSDPRESREAQYF
j_gene: TRBJ2-1; v_gene: TRBV5-6; d_gene: .; abundance: .; CDR3nt: TGTGCCAGCAGCCGCGAATCGACAGGGAGGGACAATGAGCAGTTCTTC; CDR3aa: CASSRESTGRDNEQFF
j_gene: TRBJ1-2; v_gene: TRBV20-1; d_gene: .; abundance: few; CDR3nt: TGCAGTGCTTTAGGGGGGGGGATCTATGGCTACACCTTC; CDR3aa: CSALGGGIYGYTF
j_gene: TRBJ1-1; v_gene: TRBV12-3/TRBV12-4; d_gene: .; abundance: few; CDR3nt: TGTGCCAGCAGTTTTGGGGGAGCCTTGAACACTGAAGCTTTCTTT; CDR3aa: CASSFGGALNTEAFF
j_gene: TRBJ2-7; v_gene: TRBV6-2/TRBV6-3; d_gene: TRBD1; abundance: few; CDR3nt: TGTGCCAGCAGACCCGGGACAGGGGACGGCGAGCAGTACTTC; CDR3aa: CASRPGTGDGEQYF
j_gene: TRBJ1-2; v_gene: TRBV29-1; d_gene: .; abundance: .; CDR3nt: TGCAGCGTTGAGAGGGGAGTCTATGGCTACACCTTC; CDR3aa: CSVERGVYGYTF
j_gene: TRBJ2-1; v_gene: TRBV5-1; d_gene: TRBD1; abundance: .; CDR3nt: TGCGCCAGCAGCTTTTTCAGGGGGAATGAGCAGTTCTTC; CDR3aa: CASSFFRGNEQFF
j_gene: TRBJ2-7; v_gene: TRBV4-3; d_gene: TRBD1; abundance: few; CDR3nt: TGCGCCAGCAGCCGGTGGACAGGGGGAAACTACGAGCAGTACTTC; CDR3aa: CASSRWTGGNYEQYF
j_gene: TRBJ2-1; v_gene: TRBV3-1; d_gene: TRBD1; abundance: few; CDR3nt: TGTGCCAGCAGCCCCCCGGTGACAGGGACCTACAATGAGCAGTTCTTC; CDR3aa: CASSPPVTGTYNEQFF
j_gene: TRBJ2-7; v_gene: TRBV3-1; d_gene: .; abundance: many; CDR3nt: TGTGCCAGCAGCCAAGCGGGTGAGCAGTACTTC; CDR3aa: CASSQAGEQYF
j_gene: TRBJ2-3; v_gene: TRBV24-1; d_gene: .; abundance: few; CDR3nt: TGTGCCACCAGTGTTGGTGCTCATACGCAGTATTTT; CDR3aa: CATSVGAHTQYF
j_gene: TRBJ2-7; v_gene: TRBV6-5; d_gene: TRBD1; abundance: .; CDR3nt: TGTGCCAGCAGTAACAGGGACAGGGTCTACGAGCAGTACTTC; CDR3aa: CASSNRDRVYEQYF
j_gene: TRBJ2-3; v_gene: TRBV7-6; d_gene: .; abundance: .; CDR3nt: TGTGCCAGCAGCCCCGCGGCGGCGGGGCCCACAGATACGCAGTATTTT; CDR3aa: CASSPAAAGPTDTQYF
j_gene: TRBJ1-2; v_gene: TRBV7-2; d_gene: .; abundance: .; CDR3nt: TGTGCCAGCAGCTTATTTCGGGGGAAGGGCTACACCTTC; CDR3aa: CASSLFRGKGYTF
j_gene: TRBJ2-5; v_gene: TRBV7-6; d_gene: .; abundance: .; CDR3nt: TGTGCCAGCAACTACCCGAAAGAGACCCAGTACTTC; CDR3aa: CASNYPKETQYF
j_gene: TRBJ1-1; v_gene: TRBV2; d_gene: .; abundance: .; CDR3nt: TGTGCCAGCAGTACCCGGCCTTGGATGGACACTGAAGCTTTCTTT; CDR3aa: CASSTRPWMDTEAFF
j_gene: TRBJ2-7; v_gene: TRBV15; d_gene: .; abundance: few; CDR3nt: TGTGCCACCAGCGCTTACAGTTCCTACGAGCAGTACTTC; CDR3aa: CATSAYSSYEQYF